In this sample, the clone carrying this T cell receptor (beta chain) turned up a few times. Its antigen is still unknown. The CDR3 end falls 3 residues outside the read, so it is completed with the germline J gene. The protocol was immunoSEQ multiplex PCR, while the TCRdb copy is restricted to in-frame clones and leaves out a portion. The specimen has roughly 40,000 clones, none found just once. Aged roughly 8 to 70 years, CVID subjects averaged approximately 38 years old. Blood samples were heparinized, 5 to 8 ml per donor. This entry is derived from a study of T cell clonality in common variable immunodeficiency. Study-level findings and limits: In common variable immunodeficiency, TCR beta chains reportedly carried fewer deletions and N-nucleotide insertions. CVID subjects had higher TCRbeta clonality than healthy controls, most marked in about a third.

Germline loops: CDR1 SSHAT, CDR2 FNYEAQ (reference sequence). J lost 9 bases, V lost 3 bases, and 11 bases had no gene match. CDR3 length equals 16 residues. This TCR came from a human donor with common variable immunodeficiency. What was sequenced was peripheral blood mononuclear cells. V and J are TRBV7-7 and TRBJ2-1, with 10 bases that match TRBD2. CDR3 protein: CASSFQAGGQLAEQFF. Incomplete CDR3 DNA: TGTGCCAGCAGCTTCCAAGCGGGGGGGCAGCTTGCTGAG.